These T cell receptor beta chains were read from a single sample in a study of T cells of healthy individuals. TCRdb analysed the 5' RACE reads with MiXCR anew, one entry per CDR3 protein. The sample shows about 41,000 distinct CDR3 sequences, around 4.5% of them seen only once. All receptors derive from a human donor in good health. Each CDR3 is given with its conserved first and last residue. The D gene is left open where the match is weak. Clone size appears in some rows only: once, few, many, or a class for an expanded clone.

.	16	TRBJ2-1	many	TRBV11-2	TGTGCCAGCAGCCCCCAGGTTGGGACTCGTAACAATGAGCAGTTCTTC	CASSPQVGTRNNEQFF
.	14	TRBJ2-5	many	TRBV5-1	TGCGCCAGCAGCCTGGGTAACCTTCAAGAGACCCAGTACTTC	CASSLGNLQETQYF
.	15	TRBJ2-1	many	TRBV29-1	TGCAGCGTTGTCTCGGGTGATCTCTCCTACAATGAGCAGTTCTTC	CSVVSGDLSYNEQFF
.	14	TRBJ2-7	many	TRBV7-2	TGTGCCAGCAGCTTAACGGACGGGACATACGAGCAGTACTTC	CASSLTDGTYEQYF
.	14	TRBJ2-4	many	TRBV11-2	TGTGCCAGCAGCATTGACTCGACACAAAACATTCAGTACTTC	CASSIDSTQNIQYF
.	16	TRBJ1-6	many	TRBV6-6	TGTGCCATAGAGCCGGGCCTACGGGGAGGTAATTCACCCCTCCACTTT	CAIEPGLRGGNSPLHF
.	18	TRBJ2-3	many	TRBV11-1	TGTGCCAGCAGCTCCTTAGCCCCAGGGGGGTCTAGCACAGATACGCAGTATTTT	CASSSLAPGGSSTDTQYF
.	16	TRBJ2-7	many	TRBV28	TGTGCCAGTACCTCGGGCGGGACGGAAGAGACCTACGAGCAGTACTTC	CASTSGGTEETYEQYF
.	13	TRBJ2-5	many	TRBV11-2	TGTGCCAGCAGCCCACAAGTTCAAGAGACCCAGTACTTC	CASSPQVQETQYF
TRBD1	17	TRBJ2-1	many	TRBV6-4	TGTGCCAGCAACCGCCGGGACAGGGGGCGCCCCTACAATGAGCAGTTCTTC	CASNRRDRGRPYNEQFF
.	12	TRBJ1-5	many	TRBV12-3/TRBV12-4	TGTGCCAGCAGTTTTGGGTCGCTGCCCCAGCATTTT	CASSFGSLPQHF
.	16	TRBJ2-1	many	TRBV4-2	TGTGCCAGCAGCCAAGAGGAACAGCTACTTTTTCGGGAGCAGTTCTTC	CASSQEEQLLFREQFF
.	13	TRBJ2-5	few	TRBV6-1	TGTGCCAGCAGTCGACTACACGGGGAGACCCAGTACTTC	CASSRLHGETQYF
.	15	TRBJ1-1	many	TRBV7-9	TGTGCCAGCAGCACGTCCACCCCGATTGGGACTGAAGCTTTCTTT	CASSTSTPIGTEAFF
.	15	TRBJ1-2	many	TRBV20-1	TGCAGTGCTAGAAATATGGTGGGCCTCCCTCCTGGCTACACCTTC	CSARNMVGLPPGYTF
.	13	TRBJ2-3	many	TRBV29-1	TGCAGCGTTGAAGAAGTTCGAGCAGATACGCAGTATTTT	CSVEEVRADTQYF
TRBD1	20	TRBJ1-5	many	TRBV6-6	TGTGCCAGCAGCCCCGGGACAGGGGTTATTTTGTTCTATAGCAATCAGCCCCAGCATTTT	CASSPGTGVILFYSNQPQHF
TRBD2	17	TRBJ2-3	many	TRBV7-6	TGTGCCAGCAGCTTAGGACACGTCCGGGGGGTTGCAGATACGCAGTATTTT	CASSLGHVRGVADTQYF
TRBD2	13	TRBJ2-1	many	TRBV2	TGTGCCAGCTGGTTAGCGGGACCCAATGAGCAGTTCTTC	CASWLAGPNEQFF
.	16	TRBJ1-6	many	TRBV6-5	TGTGCCAGCAGTTACTCCTTGAGCTCCTATAATTCACCCCTCCACTTT	CASSYSLSSYNSPLHF
TRBD1	16	TRBJ1-5	many	TRBV2	TGTGCCAGCAGTCCAACCAGGGGGCGCGGTAATCAGCCCCAGCATTTT	CASSPTRGRGNQPQHF
.	15	TRBJ2-5	many	TRBV5-1	TGCGCCAGCAGCCCCTCGGACGGAATACAAGAGACCCAGTACTTC	CASSPSDGIQETQYF
.	11	TRBJ2-7	many	TRBV28	TGTGCCAGCAGGACCCCCTACGAGCAGTACTTC	CASRTPYEQYF
TRBD2	21	TRBJ2-3	many	TRBV15	TGTGCCACCAGCGGGCCAAAAGACCCGCTAGCGGGGGGTTTACCCACAGATACGCAGTATTTT	CATSGPKDPLAGGLPTDTQYF
.	14	TRBJ1-1	many	TRBV2	TGTGCCCATAGTGACAGGAGCCCTGGCACTGAAGCTTTCTTT	CAHSDRSPGTEAFF
.	14	TRBJ2-3	many	TRBV18	TGTGCCAGCTCACCCTGGGACCGGACAGATACGCAGTATTTT	CASSPWDRTDTQYF
.	16	TRBJ2-7	many	TRBV5-1	TGCGCCAGCAGCTTGGACGGACAGCTTGCAGACTACGAGCAGTACTTC	CASSLDGQLADYEQYF
.	13	TRBJ1-5	few	TRBV10-2	TGCGCCAGCAGTGAGTACCTCAATCAGCCCCAGCATTTT	CASSEYLNQPQHF
TRBD1	19	TRBJ2-2	many	TRBV4-1	TGCGCCAGCAGCCACGTAGCCCGTTTGACAGGGGCAGGACCCGGGGAGCTGTTTTTT	CASSHVARLTGAGPGELFF
TRBD2	15	TRBJ2-5	few	TRBV20-1	TGCAGTGCTAGAGATCTGGCCCTAGCGGAAGAGACCCAGTACTTC	CSARDLALAEETQYF
TRBD2	15	TRBJ2-1	.	TRBV2	TGTGCCAGCAGTGAAAGCGGGAGAGGGCTCAATGAGCAGTTCTTC	CASSESGRGLNEQFF
TRBD1	18	TRBJ1-2	many	TRBV6-1	TGTGCCAGCAGTGAATCTTTTTTTCGGTTCAAAACAGGGGAAGGCTACACCTTC	CASSESFFRFKTGEGYTF
.	15	TRBJ1-6	many	TRBV12-3/TRBV12-4	TGTGCCAGCAGTTTATGGGGGAGGTATAATTCACCCCTCCACTTT	CASSLWGRYNSPLHF
TRBD2	16	TRBJ2-3	many	TRBV7-8	TGTGCCAGCAGCTCCGGGAGGCAGCAAAGCACAGATACGCAGTATTTT	CASSSGRQQSTDTQYF
.	15	TRBJ1-2	many	TRBV20-1	TGCAGTGCTCCCCACGACCCTGACAGGAACTATGGCTACACCTTC	CSAPHDPDRNYGYTF
.	11	TRBJ2-7	many	TRBV29-1	TGCAGCGTGGCAGACGGATACGAGCAGTACTTC	CSVADGYEQYF
TRBD1	16	TRBJ2-3	many	TRBV12-3/TRBV12-4	TGTGCCAGCATCCCTGGGGACAGTCTGCCGGGAGATACGCAGTATTTT	CASIPGDSLPGDTQYF
.	12	TRBJ2-2	many	TRBV21-1	TGTGCCAGCAGCACCTACACCGGGGAGCTGTTTTTT	CASSTYTGELFF
.	17	TRBJ1-5	many	TRBV12-3/TRBV12-4	TGTGCCAGCAGTTCCTCTTCTGGAGGGAGTAGCAATCAGCCCCAGCATTTT	CASSSSSGGSSNQPQHF
.	15	TRBJ2-7	many	TRBV29-1	TGCAGCGTTGAATCTCCACTTACGACAGGATACGAGCAGTACTTC	CSVESPLTTGYEQYF
.	13	TRBJ1-5	many	TRBV2	TGTGCCAGCAGTGATTGGGTCCATCAGCCCCAGCATTTT	CASSDWVHQPQHF
.	15	TRBJ2-5	many	TRBV2	TGTGCCAGCAGTATCGGGACATCCGGGGGAGAGACCCAGTACTTC	CASSIGTSGGETQYF
TRBD1	18	TRBJ2-7	.	TRBV6-5	TGTGCCAGCAGTTACTCGGTGATTCGGGACAGCAGAGCCTACGAGCAGTACTTC	CASSYSVIRDSRAYEQYF
.	15	TRBJ2-5	many	TRBV7-9	TGTGCCAGCAGCTTAGTTGAGGGTAGGGAAGAGACCCAGTACTTC	CASSLVEGREETQYF
.	13	TRBJ2-1	once	TRBV6-4	TGTGCCAGCAGTGACGGGAACAACAATGAGCAGTTCTTC	CASSDGNNNEQFF
.	13	TRBJ1-1	many	TRBV29-1	TGCAGCGTTGAGGGGGTATTTAACGCTGAAGCTTTCTTT	CSVEGVFNAEAFF
TRBD2	15	TRBJ2-7	few	TRBV14	TGTGCCAGCAGCCTCTCGGGAGGTGCCTCCTACGAGCAGTACTTC	CASSLSGGASYEQYF
.	17	TRBJ2-2	many	TRBV4-1	TGCGCCAGCAGCCAAGATGGGGTCGGGGCGGACACCGGGGAGCTGTTTTTT	CASSQDGVGADTGELFF
.	15	TRBJ1-6	.	TRBV4-2	TGTGCCAGCAGCCAAGGCACCCACGTTAATTCACCCCTCCACTTT	CASSQGTHVNSPLHF
TRBD2	14	TRBJ2-3	many	TRBV20-1	TGCAGTGCTTCTAGCGGGGGGAACACAGATACGCAGTATTTT	CSASSGGNTDTQYF
.	14	TRBJ2-3	many	TRBV12-3/TRBV12-4	TGTGCCAGCACCTCGTCGAGGGGGGCGAATACGCAGTATTTT	CASTSSRGANTQYF
.	15	TRBJ1-1	.	TRBV29-1	TGCAGCGCCTTACCCGGGGGGCGGGGGAACACTGAAGCTTTCTTT	CSALPGGRGNTEAFF
TRBD1	15	TRBJ2-1	.	TRBV5-4	TGTGCCAGCAGAGGGACGGGACAGCCCTACAATGAGCAGTTCTTC	CASRGTGQPYNEQFF
.	14	TRBJ2-7	.	TRBV6-2/TRBV6-3	TGTGCCAGCAGTCGCTCGGGGCCGAGGCACGAGCAGTACTTC	CASSRSGPRHEQYF